The sample holds many counts of the clone carrying this T cell receptor beta chain. What it recognizes is unknown. The sample originates from a study of CD8+CD57+ T cells in acquired aplastic anemia. Study details: Sorted CD4+ and CD8+ cells yielded DNA averaging about 2.9 ug.

Study results and limitations: Controls did not differ significantly from patients in CD8+ Simpson's diversity.

Profiling of TCR beta VDJ combinations and CDR3 sequences used genomic DNA as template. TCRdb fed the reads into MiXCR, producing one record per CDR3 protein. The profile shows 450,000 to 550,000 distinct CDR3 sequences, under 40% of them singletons. Sequencing involved patients with CD8+CD57+ cell expansion previously shown by flow cytometry. Among the patients, all had severe acquired aplastic anemia. The sequenced material came from sorted CD4+, CD8+, or CD8+CD57+ T cells (not recorded which) from PBMCs. This TCR was recovered from a human donor with aplastic anemia.

In nucleotides, the CDR3 is TGTGCCACCAGCAGAGTAGAGGGACAGGGAAGCTACGAGCAGTACTTC. Residues: CATSRVEGQGSYEQYF. The genes are TRBV15 and TRBJ2-7; 9 positions agree with TRBD1. Germline CDR1 and CDR2: LNHNV and YYDKDF (reference sequence). The V segment lost 1 base and the J segment 3 bases; nucleotides outside the gene matches: 7. The CDR3 contains 16 residues.